A single sample gave rise to the 6 T cell receptor beta chains below, sequenced in a study of molecular identifiers for immune sequencing clone quantification (dated by TCRdb to about 2018). The library was made by PCR. TCRdb names NextSeq 500 as the instrument used. Using fastp at Q25 and MiXCR, TCRdb reprocessed the public reads and kept productive beta chains. Every distinct CDR3 protein forms one entry, paired with its most common genes and DNA. Across this sample there are roughly 320,000 distinct CDR3 sequences, with roughly 24% seen only once. The top ten clonotypes cover around 0.7% of the sample. The sequencing input was naive CD8+ T cells from blood, with Jurkat cell RNA spiked in. Interpreted using the paper, the cell subset or site label stands for: FACS-sorted CD8+CD4-CCR7+CD45RA+ naive T cells. Every receptor here comes from a human donor in good health. Some libraries in this study had Jurkat cell RNA spiked in.

Many counts were recorded for this clonotype. The J gene is TRBJ2-1, the V gene TRBV7-8; unclear D gene. The CDR3 totals 12 residues. Trimming removed 0 bases from V and 10 bases from J, with 7 bases in between. Germline V gene lookup returns CDR1 SGHVS and CDR2 FQNEAQ. The CDR3 reads CASSLAGPEQFF. Here the CDR3 DNA reads TGTGCCAGCAGCTTAGCTGGCCCCGAGCAGTTCTTC.

To note about this clonotype: A much larger clone lies one base from this, so it may be a read error. The rearrangement uses TRBV9 and TRBJ2-3, with a possible D match to TRBD2 (6 bases). Germline V gene lookup returns CDR1 SGDLS and CDR2 YYNGEE. The V end was cut by 1 base, the J end by 2 bases, with 14 bases between. The CDR3 loop spans 16 amino acids. The CDR3 DNA is TGTGCCAGCAGCGTACCAAACGGGAGCCCCACAGATACGCAGTATTTT. Protein product: CASSVPNGSPTDTQYF. Variable domain in full (rest from reference TRBV9 and TRBJ2-3): DSGVTQTPKHLITATGQRVTLRCSPRSGDLSVYWYQQSLDQGLQFLIQYYNGEERAKGNILERFSAQQFPDLHSELNLSSLELGDSALYFCASSVPNGSPTDTQYFGPGTRLTVL.

Concerning this clonotype: One base away lies a much larger clone, so this may be a sequencing read error. V and J are TRBV6-5 and TRBJ2-3, with a tentative D call TRBD1 (5 bases). Trimming took 5 bases from V and 0 from J, leaving 18 bases between them. The CDR3 sequence is 17 residues long. Germline loops: CDR1 MNHEY, CDR2 SVGAGI. CDR3: CASSRSRDGVSTDTQYF. DNA of the CDR3: TGTGCCAGCAGTCGGAGCAGGGATGGTGTTAGCACAGATACGCAGTATTTT.

This clonotype was seen a handful of times. The chain joins TRBV7-2 to TRBJ2-1; a weak D match, TRBD2 (6 bases). Trimming removed 6 bases at V and 1 base at J, with 10 bases between. The CDR3 is 14 amino acids. CDR1 and CDR2 from the germline V gene are SGHTA and FQGNSA. CDR3 sequence (DNA): TGTGCCAGCAGTAGGAGGGATTCCTACAATGAGCAGTTCTTC. As protein: CASSRRDSYNEQFF. Full variable domain (missing parts from reference TRBV7-2 and TRBJ2-1): GAGVSQSPSNKVTEKGKDVELRCDPISGHTALYWYRQSLGQGLEFLIYFQGNSAPDKSGLPSDRFSAERTGGSVSTLTIQRTQQEDSAVYLCASSRRDSYNEQFFGPGTRLTVL.

In regard to this clonotype: The germline gene is not matched at one end of the junction; a read error may be the cause. The chain couples TRBV12-3 or TRBV12-4 to TRBJ2-2; TRBD2 is a possible D gene (5 bases). There are 13 residues in the CDR3. The CDR3 loop reads CASSPTNTGEQFF. DNA of the CDR3: TGTGCCAGCAGTCCGACTAACACCGGGGAGCAGTTTTTT.

V usage is TRBV27 and J usage is TRBJ1-1, with D tentatively TRBD1 (6 bases). From germline, CDR1 is MNHEY and CDR2 SMNVEV (reference sequence). The CDR3 is 14 residues long. V lost 3 bases and J 5 bases, leaving 13 bases between the germline ends. The CDR3, as DNA: TGTGCCAGCAGTTTCGGGACACCTATGACTGAAGCTTTCTTT. Residues: CASSFGTPMTEAFF.